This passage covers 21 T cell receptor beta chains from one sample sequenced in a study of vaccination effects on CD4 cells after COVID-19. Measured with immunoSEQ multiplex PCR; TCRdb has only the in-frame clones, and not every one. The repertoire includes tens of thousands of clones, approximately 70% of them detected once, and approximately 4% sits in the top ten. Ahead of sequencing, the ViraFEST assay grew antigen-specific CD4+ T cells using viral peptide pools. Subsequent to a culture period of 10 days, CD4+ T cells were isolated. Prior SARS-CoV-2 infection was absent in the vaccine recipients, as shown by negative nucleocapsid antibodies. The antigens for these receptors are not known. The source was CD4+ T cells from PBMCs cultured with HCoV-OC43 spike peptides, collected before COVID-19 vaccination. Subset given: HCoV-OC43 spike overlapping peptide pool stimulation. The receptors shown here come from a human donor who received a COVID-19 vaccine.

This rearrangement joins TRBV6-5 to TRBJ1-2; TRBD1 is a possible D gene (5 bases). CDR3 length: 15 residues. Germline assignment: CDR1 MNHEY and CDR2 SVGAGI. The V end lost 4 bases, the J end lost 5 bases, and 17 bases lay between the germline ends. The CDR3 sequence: CASSFLSRVGYGYTF. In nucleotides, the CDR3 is TGTGCCAGCAGTTTCCTTTCCAGGGTAGGATATGGCTACACCTTC.

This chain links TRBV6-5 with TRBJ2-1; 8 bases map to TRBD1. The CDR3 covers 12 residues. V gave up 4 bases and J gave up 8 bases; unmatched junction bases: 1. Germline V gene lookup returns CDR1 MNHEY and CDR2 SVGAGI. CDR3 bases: TGTGCCAGCAGTTTGACAGGGGATGAGCAGTTCTTC. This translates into CASSLTGDEQFF.

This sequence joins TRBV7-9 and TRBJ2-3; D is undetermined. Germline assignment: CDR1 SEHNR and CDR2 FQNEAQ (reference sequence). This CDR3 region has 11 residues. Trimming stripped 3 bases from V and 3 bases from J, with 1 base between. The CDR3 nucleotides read TGTGCCAGCAGCTTTACAGATACGCAGTATTTT. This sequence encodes CASSFTDTQYF.

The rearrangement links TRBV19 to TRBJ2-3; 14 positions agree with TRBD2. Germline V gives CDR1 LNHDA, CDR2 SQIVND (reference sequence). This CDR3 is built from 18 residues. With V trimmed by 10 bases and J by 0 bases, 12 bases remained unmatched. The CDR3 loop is CATNTGLAGASSTDTQYF. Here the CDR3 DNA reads TGTGCCACAAACACGGGACTAGCGGGGGCCTCTAGCACAGATACGCAGTATTTT.

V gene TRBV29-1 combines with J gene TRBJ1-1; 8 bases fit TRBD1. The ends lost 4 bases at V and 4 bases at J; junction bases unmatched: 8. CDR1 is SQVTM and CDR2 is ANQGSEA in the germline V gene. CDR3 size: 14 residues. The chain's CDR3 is CSVGRTGPGTEAFF. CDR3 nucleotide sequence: TGCAGCGTTGGAAGGACAGGGCCGGGCACTGAAGCTTTCTTT. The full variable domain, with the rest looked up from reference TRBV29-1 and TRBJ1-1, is SAVISQKPSRDICQRGTSLTIQCQVDSQVTMMFWYRQQPGQSLTLIATANQGSEATYESGFVIDKFPISRPNLTFSTLTVSNMSPEDSSIYLCSVGRTGPGTEAFFGQGTRLTVV.

CDR3 protein: CASSLEPMRLGGAAEAFF. DNA for the CDR3: TGTGCCAGCAGCTTAGAACCGATGAGGTTGGGGGGCGCCGCTGAAGCTTTCTTT. The chain couples TRBV7-2 to TRBJ1-1; D possibly corresponds to TRBD1 (6 bases). This CDR3 is built from 18 residues. Between the trimmed V and J ends, which lost 1 base and 6 bases, there was a span of 24 bases. Germline V gene sequence: CDR1 SGHTA, CDR2 FQGNSA.

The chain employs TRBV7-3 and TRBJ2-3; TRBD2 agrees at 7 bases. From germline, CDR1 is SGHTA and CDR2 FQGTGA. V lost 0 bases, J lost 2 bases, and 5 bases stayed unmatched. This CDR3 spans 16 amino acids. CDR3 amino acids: CASSLTSGYSTDTQYF. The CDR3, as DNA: TGTGCCAGCAGCTTAACTAGCGGGTACTCCACAGATACGCAGTATTTT.

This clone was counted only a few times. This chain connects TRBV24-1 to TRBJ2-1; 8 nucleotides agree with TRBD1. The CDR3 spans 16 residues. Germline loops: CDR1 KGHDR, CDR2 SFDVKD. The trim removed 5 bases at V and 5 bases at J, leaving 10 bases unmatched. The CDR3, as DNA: TGTGCCACCAGTGGGGCGGGACAGGTGGTACACAATGAGCAGTTCTTC. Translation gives CATSGAGQVVHNEQFF.

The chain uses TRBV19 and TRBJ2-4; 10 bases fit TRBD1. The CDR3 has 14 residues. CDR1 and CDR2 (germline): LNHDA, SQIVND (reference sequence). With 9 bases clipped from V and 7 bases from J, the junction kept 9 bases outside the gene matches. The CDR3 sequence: CASQPTGGYNIQYF. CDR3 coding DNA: TGTGCCAGCCAACCGACAGGGGGCTACAACATTCAGTACTTC.

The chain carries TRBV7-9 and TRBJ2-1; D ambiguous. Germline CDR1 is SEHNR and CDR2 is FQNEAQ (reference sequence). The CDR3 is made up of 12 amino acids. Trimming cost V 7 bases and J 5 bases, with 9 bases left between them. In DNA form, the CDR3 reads TGTGCCAGCACCAGAGCCAACAATGAGCAGTTCTTC. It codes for CASTRANNEQFF. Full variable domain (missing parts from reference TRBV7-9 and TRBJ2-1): DTGVSQNPRHKITKRGQNVTFRCDPISEHNRLYWYRQTLGQGPEFLTYFQNEAQLEKSRLLSDRFSAERPKGSFSTLEIQRTEQGDSAMYLCASTRANNEQFFGPGTRLTVL.

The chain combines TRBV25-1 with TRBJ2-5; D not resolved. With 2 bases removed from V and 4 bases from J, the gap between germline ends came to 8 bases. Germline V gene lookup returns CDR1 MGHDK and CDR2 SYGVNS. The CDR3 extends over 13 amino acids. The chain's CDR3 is CASSERAVETQYF. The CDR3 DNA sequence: TGTGCCAGCAGTGAAAGAGCAGTAGAGACCCAGTACTTC.

The CDR3 nucleotides read TGTGCCAGTTTTCGGCAGATCGCTGAAGCTTTCTTT. Translated, it gives CASFRQIAEAFF. This chain joins TRBV6-5 and TRBJ1-1; D not resolved. The V end lost 9 bases, the J end lost 6 bases, and 14 bases lay between the germline ends. CDR3 size: 12 residues. CDR1 and CDR2 from the germline V gene are MNHEY and SVGAGI.

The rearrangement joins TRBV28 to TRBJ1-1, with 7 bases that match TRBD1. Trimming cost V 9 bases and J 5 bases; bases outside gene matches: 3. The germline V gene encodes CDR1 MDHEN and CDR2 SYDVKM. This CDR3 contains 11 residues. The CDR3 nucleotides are TGTGCCAGTCCACAGGGGACTGAAGCTTTCTTT. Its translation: CASPQGTEAFF.

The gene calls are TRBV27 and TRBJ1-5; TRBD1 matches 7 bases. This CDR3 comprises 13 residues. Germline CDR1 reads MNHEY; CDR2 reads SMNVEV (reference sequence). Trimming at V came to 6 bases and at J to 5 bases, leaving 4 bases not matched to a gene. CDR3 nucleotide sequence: TGTGCCAGCAGGGGCAGGGGGGATCAGCCCCAGCATTTT. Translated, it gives CASRGRGDQPQHF.

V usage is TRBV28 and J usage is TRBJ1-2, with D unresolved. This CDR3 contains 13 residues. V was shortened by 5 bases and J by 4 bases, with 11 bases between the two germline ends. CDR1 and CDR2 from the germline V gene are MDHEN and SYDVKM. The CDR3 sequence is CASSLTVGYGYTF. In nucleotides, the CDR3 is TGTGCCAGCAGTCTCACTGTGGGCTATGGCTACACCTTC.

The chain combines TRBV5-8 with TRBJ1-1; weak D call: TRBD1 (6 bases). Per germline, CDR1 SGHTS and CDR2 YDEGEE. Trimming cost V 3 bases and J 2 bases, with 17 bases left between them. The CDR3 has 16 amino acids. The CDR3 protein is CASSSLRAGTNTEAFF. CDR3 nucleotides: TGTGCCAGCAGCTCCCTGCGGGCAGGGACAAACACTGAAGCTTTCTTT.

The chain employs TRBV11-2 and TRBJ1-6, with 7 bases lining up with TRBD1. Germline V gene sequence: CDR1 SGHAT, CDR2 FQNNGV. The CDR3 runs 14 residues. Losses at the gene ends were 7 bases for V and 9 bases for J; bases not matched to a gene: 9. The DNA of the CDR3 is TGTGCCAGCACAACAGGGGCCGATACTTCACCCCTCCACTTT. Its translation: CASTTGADTSPLHF.

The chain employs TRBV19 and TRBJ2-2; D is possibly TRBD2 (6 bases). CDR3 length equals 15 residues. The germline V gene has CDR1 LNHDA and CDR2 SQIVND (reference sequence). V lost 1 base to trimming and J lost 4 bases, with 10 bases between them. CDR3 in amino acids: CASSIGRGSTGELFF. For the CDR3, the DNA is TGTGCCAGTAGTATAGGGCGGGGAAGCACCGGGGAGCTGTTTTTT.

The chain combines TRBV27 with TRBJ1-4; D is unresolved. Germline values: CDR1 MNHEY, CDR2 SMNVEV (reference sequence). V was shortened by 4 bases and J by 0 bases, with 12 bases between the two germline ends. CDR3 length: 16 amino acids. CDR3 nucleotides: TGTGCCAGCAGTTCCTTCGGTCCCGCAACTAATGAAAAACTGTTTTTT. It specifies CASSSFGPATNEKLFF.

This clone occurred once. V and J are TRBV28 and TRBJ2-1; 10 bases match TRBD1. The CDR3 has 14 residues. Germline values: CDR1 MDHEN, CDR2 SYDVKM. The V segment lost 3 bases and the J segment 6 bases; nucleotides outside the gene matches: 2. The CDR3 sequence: CASSFGDRGNEQFF. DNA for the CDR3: TGTGCCAGCAGTTTCGGGGACAGGGGCAATGAGCAGTTCTTC.

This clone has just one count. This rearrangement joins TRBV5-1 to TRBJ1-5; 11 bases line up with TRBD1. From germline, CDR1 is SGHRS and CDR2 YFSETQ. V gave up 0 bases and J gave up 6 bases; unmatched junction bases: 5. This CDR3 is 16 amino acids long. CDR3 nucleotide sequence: TGCGCCAGCAGCTTGGCAGGACAGGGGGCAGGTCAGCCCCAGCATTTT. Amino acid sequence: CASSLAGQGAGQPQHF.